Below, 14 T cell receptor beta chains from the same sample are listed, as sequenced in a study of blood T cell repertoires in COVID-19. The assay was immunoSEQ multiplex PCR, and TCRdb's table has in-frame clones only and misses some. The data contain roughly 520,000 clones, over 75% of them singletons. Input material: PBMCs or T cells enriched from blood (not recorded which). Receptors were obtained from a woman between 40 and 50 years old who had recovered from COVID-19.

The chain couples TRBV18 to TRBJ1-5, with D uncertain. The CDR3 spans 14 residues. V was cut by 2 bases and J by 6 bases, with 11 bases left in between. The germline gives CDR1 KGHSH, CDR2 LQKENI. The CDR3 loop reads CASSPRREAQPQHF. The CDR3 region has the DNA TGTGCCAGCTCACCAAGGAGGGAGGCTCAGCCCCAGCATTTT.

The rearrangement joins TRBV5-6 to TRBJ2-7; the D is unclear. Looked up from germline, CDR1 is SGHDT and CDR2 is YYEEEE. Trimming took off 1 base at V and 6 bases at J, with 8 bases between the two ends. The length of the CDR3 is 12 residues. CDR3 sequence: CASSLSPSEQYF. The CDR3 nucleotides read TGTGCCAGCAGCTTGTCCCCCTCCGAGCAGTACTTC.

This clone was detected only once. The gene calls are TRBV6-5 and TRBJ2-7, with D possibly TRBD2 on 7 matching bases. The CDR3 loop spans 13 amino acids. With 10 bases removed from V and 3 bases from J, the gap between germline ends came to 16 bases. Germline lookup yields CDR1 MNHEY and CDR2 SVGAGI. CDR3 protein: CATVRGGGYEQYF. In DNA, the CDR3 is TGTGCCACAGTTAGGGGAGGGGGCTACGAGCAGTACTTC.

This chain joins TRBV5-1 and TRBJ2-1; no reliable D call. This CDR3 spans 14 amino acids. V lost 1 base and J lost 3, with 8 bases in between. Germline values: CDR1 SGHRS, CDR2 YFSETQ. CDR3 bases: TGCGCCAGCAGCTTGCCTTCAGTCTACAATGAGCAGTTCTTC. It codes for CASSLPSVYNEQFF. Using reference TRBV5-1 and TRBJ2-1 for the parts outside the CDR3, the full variable domain is KAGVTQTPRYLIKTRGQQVTLSCSPISGHRSVSWYQQTPGQGLQFLFEYFSETQRNKGNFPGRFSGRQFSNSRSEMNVSTLELGDSALYLCASSLPSVYNEQFFGPGTRLTVL.

This clone showed up just once. The gene calls are TRBV7-2 and TRBJ2-1; 13 bases map to TRBD2. This CDR3 has 15 amino acids. Germline V gene lookup returns CDR1 SGHTA and CDR2 FQGNSA. Trimming removed 5 bases from V and 10 bases from J; junction bases left unmatched: 8. The DNA for the CDR3 is TGTGCCAGCAGCCACGGACTAGCGGGAGCACGGGAGCAGTTCTTC. Translation gives CASSHGLAGAREQFF. The entire variable domain, with the rest obtained from reference TRBV7-2 and TRBJ2-1, is as follows: GAGVSQSPSNKVTEKGKDVELRCDPISGHTALYWYRQSLGQGLEFLIYFQGNSAPDKSGLPSDRFSAERTGGSVSTLTIQRTQQEDSAVYLCASSHGLAGAREQFFGPGTRLTVL.

For the CDR3, the DNA is TGTGCCAGCAGCTCTAGGCGGACAGGGGAGGGGTCGGACACTGAAGCTTTCTTT. This sequence encodes CASSSRRTGEGSDTEAFF. The chain employs TRBV7-9 and TRBJ1-1, with 9 bases fitting TRBD1. Trimming at V came to 4 bases and at J to 3 bases, leaving 15 bases not matched to a gene. This CDR3 contains 18 residues. Germline V gene sequence: CDR1 SEHNR, CDR2 FQNEAQ (reference sequence).

The V call is TRBV10-3, the J call TRBJ2-5, with D possibly being TRBD1 (5 bases). This CDR3 has 14 amino acids. Trimming left V 0 bases short and J 2 bases short, with 7 bases between. Germline loops: CDR1 ENHRY, CDR2 SYGVKD. CDR3 sequence: CAISESRTQETQYF. The CDR3 nucleotides are TGTGCCATCAGTGAGTCGAGGACACAAGAGACCCAGTACTTC.

This sequence joins TRBV9 and TRBJ1-2; TRBD1 matches 8 bases. The V gene's germline CDR1 is SGDLS and CDR2 YYNGEE. This CDR3 has 14 residues. Unmatched junction bases numbered 10, after V lost 4 bases and J lost 8 bases. CDR3 nucleotides: TGTGCCAGCAGCCCCCGACAGGGGATCGGGGGCTACACCTTC. It encodes CASSPRQGIGGYTF.

The chain couples TRBV15 to TRBJ2-5; D not certain. Deletions cut 0 bases from V and 4 bases from J, with 6 bases between. The germline V gene encodes CDR1 LNHNV and CDR2 YYDKDF (reference sequence). CDR3 length: 13 amino acids. The CDR3 DNA reads TGTGCCACCAGCAGAGATAATATAGAGACCCAGTACTTC. Amino acid sequence: CATSRDNIETQYF. Full variable domain (rest looked up from reference TRBV15 and TRBJ2-5): DAMVIQNPRYQVTQFGKPVTLSCSQTLNHNVMYWYQQKSSQAPKLLFHYYDKDFNNEADTPDNFQSRRPNTSFCFLDIRSPGLGDTAMYLCATSRDNIETQYFGPGTRLLVL.

V usage is TRBV13 and J usage is TRBJ1-6; D gene ambiguous. In germline, CDR1 is PRHDT, CDR2 FYEKMQ (reference sequence). This CDR3 region has 15 residues. Trimming took off 0 bases at V and 10 bases at J, with 13 bases between the two ends. CDR3 in DNA: TGTGCCAGCAGCTTAGGTAGATCTTCGAGGTCACCCCTCCACTTT. Amino acid sequence: CASSLGRSSRSPLHF.

The V and J genes are TRBV18 and TRBJ2-1; 11 bases line up with TRBD1. The trim removed 3 bases at V and 8 bases at J, leaving 3 bases unmatched. Germline loops: CDR1 KGHSH, CDR2 LQKENI. The CDR3 covers 14 residues. CDR3 DNA: TGTGCCAGCTCACCGGGACAGGGGGTGGATGAGCAGTTCTTC. Translating it yields CASSPGQGVDEQFF.

This chain joins TRBV7-9 and TRBJ1-2; possible D gene TRBD1, 5 bases. Germline values: CDR1 SEHNR, CDR2 FQNEAQ (reference sequence). V was trimmed by 1 base and J by 4 bases, leaving 7 bases between them. This CDR3 comprises 13 residues. Here the CDR3 reads CASSLGDFYGYTF. CDR3 bases: TGTGCCAGCAGCTTAGGGGACTTCTATGGCTACACCTTC.

This rearrangement joins TRBV6-2 or TRBV6-3 to TRBJ2-7; D is perhaps TRBD2 (6 bases). Germline V gene sequence: CDR1 MNHEY, CDR2 SVGEGT. The CDR3 covers 16 residues. Trimming left V 6 bases short and J 4 bases short, with 22 bases between. DNA of the CDR3: TGTGCCAGCAGCGGATTCCGGGGGAGAGGGCTGTACGAGCAGTACTTC. Its protein is CASSGFRGRGLYEQYF.

This CDR3 is CASSLEQGFYEQYF. The CDR3, as DNA: TGTGCCAGCAGCTTAGAGCAGGGTTTCTACGAGCAGTACTTC. The genes are TRBV7-6 and TRBJ2-7, with a tentative D call TRBD1 (5 bases). The CDR3 loop spans 14 amino acids. Per the germline V gene, CDR1 is SGHVS and CDR2 is FNYEAQ. V lost 1 base and J lost 3, with 10 bases in between.